This T cell receptor beta chain emerged from a study of blood T cell repertoires in COVID-19. Whole-study context: Acute and convalescent COVID-19 specimens originated in the United States, Italy and Spain.

V was cut by 1 base and J by 3 bases, with 17 bases left in between. Germline loops: CDR1 SGHKS, CDR2 YYEKEE (reference sequence). The CDR3 is 16 amino acids. Repertoires were generated with immunoSEQ multiplex PCR, while TCRdb's copy carries only in-frame clones and drops some. The table shows 70,000 to 90,000 clones, with 70% to 90% occurring only once. Seattle's enrolled individuals joined amid active infection and were then monitored longitudinally. V gene TRBV5-5 combines with J gene TRBJ2-7, with a weak D call TRBD1 (6 bases). The receptor was derived from a man at least 80 years old with COVID-19, enrolled during active disease. Material for sequencing was peripheral blood. The CDR3 nucleotides read TGTGCCAGCAGCTTGTCCGGGACACAACTCGACTACGAGCAGTACTTC. Translated: CASSLSGTQLDYEQYF.